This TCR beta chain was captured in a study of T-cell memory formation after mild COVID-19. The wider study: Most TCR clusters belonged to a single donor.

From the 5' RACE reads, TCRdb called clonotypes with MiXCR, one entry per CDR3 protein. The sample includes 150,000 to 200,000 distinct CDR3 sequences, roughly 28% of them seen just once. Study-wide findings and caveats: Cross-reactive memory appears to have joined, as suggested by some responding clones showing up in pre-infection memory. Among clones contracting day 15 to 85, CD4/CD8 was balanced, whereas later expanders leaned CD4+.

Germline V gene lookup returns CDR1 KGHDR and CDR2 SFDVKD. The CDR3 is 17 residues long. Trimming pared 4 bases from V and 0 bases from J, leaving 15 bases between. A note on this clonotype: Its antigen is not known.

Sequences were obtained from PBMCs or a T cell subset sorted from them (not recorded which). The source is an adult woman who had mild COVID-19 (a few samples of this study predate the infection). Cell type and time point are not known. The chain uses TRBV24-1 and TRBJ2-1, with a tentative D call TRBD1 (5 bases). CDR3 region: CATSDHDSLSSYNEQFF. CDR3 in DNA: TGTGCCACCAGTGACCACGACAGTTTAAGCTCCTACAATGAGCAGTTCTTC.